This T cell receptor (beta chain) came from a study of cytomegalovirus exposure and HLA in healthy donors (dated by TCRdb to the late 2010s). Concerning the study at large: An earlier analysis of approximately 640 of the donors reported 250 to 350 Gb of sequence data and 120 million or so unique TCR beta sequences from about 180 million T cells. An early release that covered about 600 HLA-typed donors contained approximately 290 gigabases of sequencing data and tens of millions of unique TCR sequences. Of the roughly 390 genotyped donors, roughly 76% were placed in the genetic ancestry cluster associated with self-reported Caucasian donors. The study was designed to test whether signatures of past pathogen exposure could be identified by cataloging public T cell receptors. The study used immunosequencing to profile the T cell repertoires of approximately 690 subjects and linked those repertoires to cytomegalovirus serostatus. A separate validation cohort of roughly 110 different subjects was used in addition to the approximately 700-subject first cohort. The study combined high-throughput TCR immunosequencing, statistical association of individual TCRs with disease status, and machine learning to predict cytomegalovirus infection status. To study patterns of TCR occurrence, a later analysis re-analyzed previously published TCR beta repertoires from around 660 donors and added high-resolution HLA genotyping. In the later analysis, no new phenotypic data were used to find candidate immune exposures; instead, reliance was placed on TCR beta sequences and their occurrence across donors. An earlier analysis of some 600 of the donors applied high-throughput TCR beta sequencing to assess whether each TCR beta V gene segment acted as functional or pseudogenic. Alongside the repertoire data, information on donor age, sex, ethnicity and CMV serostatus was compiled. In a later genetic analysis, genome-wide SNP genotypes for about three fifths of the 666 donors were used, and that subset was treated as a discovery cohort. Every discovery cohort repertoire had been produced on one sequencing platform. HLA typing included class I and class II loci at four-digit resolution. The number of typed donors differed by locus: about 620-630 for A, B, C, DRB1 and DQB1; some 540 for DQA1; roughly 600 for DPA1; and some 430 for DPB1. Roughly 5 DR-DQ haplotypes were handled as single units for association and clustering, since linkage in the cohort was strong. On average, over 200,000 unique TCR beta nucleotide sequences were sequenced per donor among a few hundred genotyped donors of the cohort, with 15% to 20% of those sequences being non-productive. Results the study describes overall, beyond this receptor: According to a later genetic analysis, donors in an Asian-associated ancestry cluster had fewer N-insertions in productive TCRs than the approximately 710-donor mean. In a later analysis, the rate of TCR association differed among HLA loci, with DRB1 alleles having the most associated TCRs and HLA-C alleles having the fewest. Because HLA typing was missing for some donors at each locus, association tests included only the typed subset. CMV serostatus was the only immune exposure information available for the cohort. Roughly 15 rarely observed V segments, including chromosome 9 orphons, were excluded from the earlier analysis of several hundred of the donors because counts were too low. It was suggested by the authors that the approach could potentially be generalized to other disease states and immunological phenotypes. In an earlier analysis of roughly 500 of the donors, most TCR beta V segments appeared in productive rearrangements about 87% or about 30% of the time, broadly matching IMGT annotations. In a later analysis, most CMV-associated TCR beta chains were found to appear HLA-restricted, with HLA associations seemingly driven largely by CMV exposure. In vitro tests confirmed that a few of the cytomegalovirus-associated TCR beta chains recognize cytomegalovirus antigens. While some public TCRs were present in many individuals, most TCR sequences turned up only very rarely across donors. In a later analysis, several top co-occurrence clusters were reported to appear linked to parvovirus B19, influenza, CMV and Epstein-Barr virus. Specific HLA alleles were associated with 15,000 to 20,000 TCR beta sequences at a false discovery rate of 0.05 in a later analysis. A further reported finding was that TCR beta sequences accurately predicted the HLA-A and HLA-B alleles for most subjects in the first cohort. Linkage disequilibrium might explain the correlated functional status among segregating V segments, but an unknown experimental factor could not be excluded. When HLA alleles, especially DR and DQ, strongly co-occurred, attributing TCR associations to individual alleles was difficult. A later analysis found that HLA-associated TCR beta chains were more clonally expanded and had lower generation probabilities than equally common non-associated chains. Some IMGT-functional V segments, including TRBV6-2 and TRBV6-3, could not be told apart with the 87-base-pair reads, so those segments were excluded. A cluster of highly shared sequence variants was judged likely to represent a technical artifact of the sequencing pipeline. The presence/absence analyses assumed that sequencing depth was roughly uniform across donors, and that assumption may not be true. In the study, approximately 150 TCR beta chains were listed as associated with cytomegalovirus. The classifier was reported to diagnose cytomegalovirus status with high specificity and sensitivity in both the original and validation cohorts. In this cohort, only TCR beta chains were sequenced, and detectable features were limited by the absence of alpha or paired-chain data. V-gene and J-gene trimming of TCR beta chains was associated with a missense DCLRE1C variant in a later genetic analysis, and the association was replicated in an independent cohort.

Libraries were constructed by the immunoSEQ multiplex PCR assay. The multiplex PCR relied on a mix of 60 forward primers for TCR Vbeta segments and 13 reverse primers for TCR Jbeta segments. Amplification of the CDR3 region of rearranged TCR beta genes was performed with a multiplex PCR assay on genomic DNA. Amplified TCR beta libraries were sequenced as 87-base-pair reads on the Illumina HiSeq System. Concerning the study's data processing: Across the 670 or so repertoires, a later analysis counted 75 million to 90 million unique TCR beta chains, 9.5 million to 13 million of which were shared by at least two donors. Raw reads were error-corrected and collapsed into unique sequences by a nearest-neighbor algorithm in which closely related sequences were merged to remove PCR and sequencing errors. To assign V, D and J gene segments, CDR3 sequences were aligned to IMGT reference sequences. For a sequence to be retained, at least a six-nucleotide match to both a V gene segment and a J gene segment was required. A rearrangement was called productive if the CDR3 had no stop codons and remained in frame with V and J, and every other rearrangement was called non-productive. CDR3 was defined by IMGT convention, running from the second conserved V-encoded cysteine to the conserved J-encoded phenylalanine. Sequences without an unambiguous match to a single V gene segment were excluded from the earlier analysis of 500 to 700 of the donors. In an earlier analysis of roughly 500 of the donors, V segments were called functional above 56.7% productive rearrangements and were called segregating when the between-donor standard deviation exceeded 5%. A statistical classification framework was developed to diagnose cytomegalovirus status using the catalog of TCR beta chain sequences. In a later analysis, V and J genes were assigned by comparing TCR nucleotide sequences against IMGT/GENE-DB human TR gene sequences. Using the TCRdist pipeline, a later analysis assigned CDR3 sequences along with most-parsimonious VDJ recombination scenarios. A later analysis defined each TCR beta chain by its CDR3 amino acid sequence plus V-gene family, and excluded reads lacking a unique V-gene family. A later analysis removed several hundred highly shared, low-generation-probability nucleotide sequences to deal with suspected cross-contamination and a sequencing artifact. For each public chain, a later analysis derived a clonal expansion index from normalized ranks of inferred template counts within each repertoire. In a later analysis, generation probabilities were computed using a VDJ recombination model fitted to out-of-frame rearrangements, and the results were checked against IGoR. In a later analysis, TCR-TCR, TCR-HLA and TCR-CMV co-occurrence was scored with hypergeometric tests, and a repertoire-size bias correction was applied to TCR pairs. False discovery rates were estimated in a later analysis by permuting HLA or CMV assignments 20 times. In a later analysis, co-occurring TCRs were grouped using DBSCAN, with TCRdist sequence similarity added in when clustering inside HLA-allele-positive subsets. For co-occurrence clustering, repertoires with fewer than 30,000 or more than 120,000 public chains were excluded, along with roughly 5 repertoires with anomalous nucleotide sharing. The clones in this table, taken by TCRdb from immuneACCESS, are in-frame only. Not every clone is retained; where verified, under half of the shortfall comes from an unresolved V gene, and the cause of the rest is unknown. The DNA was the basis for D and trimming; V, J and clone size are from that table. The sample contains tens of thousands of clones, about 70% of them found a single time. Roughly a fifth of the sample belongs to the ten largest clones.

As for this clone: The specificity of this receptor is unknown. Nothing much larger sits one base from this clone, and base qualities are not available.

Based on the germline V gene, the CDR1 and CDR2 sequences are SNHLY and FYNNEI. V loses 1 base, J loses 9 bases, and the germline ends lie 26 bases apart. The CDR3 runs 18 residues from the cysteine to the phenylalanine. Only the CDR3 portion is preserved as DNA: 54 bases, with reading frame beginning at the first base. The cohort was made up of roughly 670 healthy bone marrow donors. All cohort members were sampled while nominally healthy, although unrecorded immune exposures were likely present. The donor was CMV seropositive and was included in the group of approximately 300 seropositive cohort members. Each donor provided a peripheral blood sample, and peripheral blood mononuclear cells were used for TCR beta sequencing. Genomic DNA was extracted from the blood cell samples with the Qiagen DNeasy Blood Extraction Kit.

This receptor chain uses TRBV2 and TRBJ2-3; TRBD2 is possibly the D segment (7 matching bases). The sample consisted of PBMCs. The TCR sequence derives from a woman aged 45-65 years in good health and CMV-seropositive. The nucleotides are TGTGCCAGCAGTGAAGAGTCTTTGGGGGGGGCCGGATTTAACACGCAGTATTTT. It encodes CASSEESLGGAGFNTQYF.